These 8 T cell receptor beta chains share one sample of origin, sequenced in a study of T cell responses to AZD1222 COVID-19 vaccine. The assay was immunoSEQ multiplex PCR, and TCRdb's table has in-frame clones only and misses some. The data hold roughly 130,000 clones, with 86% observed a single time. The specimen was peripheral blood, collected on day 0 of AZD1222 vaccination. All receptors come from an adult in good health.

The rearrangement links TRBV4-1 to TRBJ2-5, with 9 nucleotides matching TRBD2. V was pared by 0 bases and J by 4 bases, with 9 bases of the junction left unmatched. The CDR3 spans 17 residues. Germline CDR1 reads MGHRA; CDR2 reads YSYEKL. The CDR3 region is CASSQDVAGVGGETQYF. The CDR3 DNA sequence: TGCGCCAGCAGCCAAGACGTAGCGGGAGTAGGGGGAGAGACCCAGTACTTC.

The chain recombines TRBV18 with TRBJ1-2; D gene uncertain. Germline assignment: CDR1 KGHSH and CDR2 LQKENI. The CDR3 totals 15 residues. Trimming removed 4 bases from V and 1 base from J, with 13 bases in between. CDR3 sequence reads: CASSLRAKDNYGYTF. CDR3 sequence (DNA): TGTGCCAGCTCACTAAGGGCAAAGGATAACTATGGCTACACCTTC.

The rearrangement joins TRBV11-2 to TRBJ2-3; D not certain. V lost 4 bases, J lost 6 bases, and 11 bases lay in between. CDR1 and CDR2 from the germline V gene are SGHAT and FQNNGV. The CDR3 consists of 13 residues. The CDR3 DNA reads as TGTGCCAGCAGCTCCTCGGACGGGGATACGCAGTATTTT. Translated: CASSSSDGDTQYF.

A remark on this clone: At one end, the junction sequence differs from germline, possibly due to a read error. V and J are TRBV10-3 and TRBJ2-1, with TRBD2 as a possible D gene (5 bases). The CDR3 length is 13 residues. Germline assignment: CDR1 ENHRY and CDR2 SYGVKD. The CDR3 protein is CAISQSEDNEQFF. The CDR3, as DNA: TGTGCCATCAGTCAGTCGGAGGACAATGAGCAGTTCTTC.

The chain recombines TRBV7-9 with TRBJ2-5; D call uncertain. Germline V lookup: CDR1 SEHNR, CDR2 FQNEAQ (reference sequence). V was shortened by 0 bases and J by 2 bases, with 1 base between the two germline ends. The CDR3 loop spans 12 amino acids. CDR3: CASSLAQETQYF. As DNA, the CDR3 is TGTGCCAGCAGCTTAGCTCAAGAGACCCAGTACTTC. Full variable domain (outside the CDR3, taken from reference TRBV7-9 and TRBJ2-5): DTGVSQNPRHKITKRGQNVTFRCDPISEHNRLYWYRQTLGQGPEFLTYFQNEAQLEKSRLLSDRFSAERPKGSFSTLEIQRTEQGDSAMYLCASSLAQETQYFGPGTRLLVL.

The J gene is TRBJ1-2, the V gene TRBV29-1, with 9 bases lining up with TRBD1. Germline V gene sequence: CDR1 SQVTM, CDR2 ANQGSEA. This CDR3 has 12 residues. Trimming at V came to 7 bases and at J to 3 bases, leaving 3 bases not matched to a gene. CDR3 region: CSAGDRDYGYTF. The DNA for the CDR3 is TGCAGCGCCGGGGACAGGGACTATGGCTACACCTTC.

The rearrangement uses TRBV5-1 and TRBJ1-1; D not resolved. Trimming took off 0 bases at V and 1 base at J, with 10 bases between the two ends. CDR3 length: 15 residues. Germline CDR1 SGHRS, CDR2 YFSETQ. The CDR3 loop is CASSLDWARNTEAFF. In DNA, the CDR3 is TGCGCCAGCAGCTTGGATTGGGCGAGGAACACTGAAGCTTTCTTT.

The chain is built from TRBV7-9 and TRBJ2-5; 7 nucleotides agree with TRBD1. Germline values: CDR1 SEHNR, CDR2 FQNEAQ (reference sequence). CDR3 length equals 15 residues. The V gene end was trimmed by 4 bases and the J gene end by 0 bases; junction bases not matched to a gene: 5. This CDR3 is CASSSKTGNQETQYF. CDR3 DNA sequence: TGTGCCAGCAGCTCGAAGACAGGGAACCAAGAGACCCAGTACTTC.